The clone carrying this TCR beta chain was found a few times. Its target is unknown. One heparinised blood draw averaging about 120 mL was given by each donor. It was via CD45RO/CCR7/CD25/CD127/CD95/CD27 that CD4+ naive, central memory, regulatory and stem cell-like memory cells were sorted. The sample comes from a study of beta chain features in type 1 diabetes. Study results and caveats: TCRB CDR3 length was moderately but significantly reduced in all four CD4+ subsets of Type 1 diabetes patients. Small HLA sub-analyses could not settle whether HLA shapes TCRB rearrangement.

TCRB transcripts that were expressed got sequenced, as all of the isolated RNA had been reverse transcribed. Approximately 4 million reads on average were seen across naive, central memory and regulatory T cell samples. Repertoires were generated with immunoSEQ multiplex PCR, while TCRdb's copy carries only in-frame clones and drops some. The sample has 600,000 to 750,000 clones; 9.5% to 15% are singletons. The CDR3 is 17 residues long. With V trimmed by 0 bases and J by 5 bases, 6 bases remained unmatched. Germline V lookup: CDR1 LGHNA, CDR2 YSLEER. The clonotype originates from a man aged 25 to 45 with type 1 diabetes. The sequenced sample consisted of naive CD4+ T cells from blood. The chain is built from TRBV4-3 and TRBJ2-1; the match to TRBD2 covers 11 bases. The DNA of the CDR3 is TGCGCCAGCAGCCAAGATCCTAGCGGGGGGACCAACAATGAGCAGTTCTTC. Translation gives CASSQDPSGGTNNEQFF.